This paragraph reports one TCR beta chain. It was with a sample-barcoded 5' primer and a J-beta primer mix that a second PCR of about 7 to 12 cycles was run. TCRdb used MiXCR to reprocess the 5' RACE reads, holding one entry per CDR3 protein. Here the sample spans 650,000 to 900,000 distinct CDR3 sequences, approximately 67% being singletons. This record belongs to a study of blood T cells in healthy people across ages. CDR3 size: 15 residues. CDR1 and CDR2 (germline): ENHRY, SYGVKD. Trimming removed 6 bases from V and 6 bases from J, with 19 bases in between. This chain links TRBV10-3 with TRBJ2-3; D is possibly TRBD1 (5 bases). This clonotype was obtained from a man under 40 in good health. The sequencing sample was made of blood. CDR3 sequence reads: CAIRARDRSLDTQYF. The CDR3 DNA sequence: TGTGCCATCAGGGCCCGTGACAGATCCCTGGATACGCAGTATTTT.